Described below is a single T cell receptor (beta chain) sequence and its context. The target antigen is unknown. Within the sample, other DNA sequences also encode this same CDR3. The sample comes from a study of long-term antiretroviral therapy in people with HIV. Whole-study findings and limits: CDR3 lengths in HIV samples spanned a narrower range than controls.

The run of the v3.0 immunoSEQ assay was at survey level. Clones were read by immunoSEQ multiplex PCR, and TCRdb kept only the in-frame ones, dropping some. The table shows about 24,000 clones, with 84% occurring only once. The CDR3 spans 15 residues. Germline assignment: CDR1 PRHDT and CDR2 FYEKMQ (reference sequence). Trimming at V came to 2 bases and at J to 4 bases, leaving 7 bases not matched to a gene. The chain employs TRBV13 and TRBJ2-7; 8 bases are shared with TRBD2. The TCR was taken from a man aged 50-59 years with HIV. The starting material was unsorted PBMCs, obtained 3 years after starting antiretroviral therapy. CDR3 protein: CASSLPAGGQYEQYF. CDR3 in DNA: TGTGCCAGCAGCTTACCGGCGGGAGGTCAGTACGAGCAGTACTTC.